Given below is one T cell receptor beta chain in context. Its antigen is undetermined. The V end lost 5 bases, the J end lost 4 bases, and 17 bases lay between the germline ends. CDR1 is SGHRS, CDR2 YFSETQ, per germline. The CDR3 covers 15 residues. 13 Jbeta primers and 60 Vbeta primers were used for the PCR. Clones were sequenced by immunoSEQ multiplex PCR, and TCRdb holds only the in-frame ones, with some missing. The sample gives about 98,000 clones, 69% of which show up once; 1.2% is in the top ten. This sample stems from a study of cytomegalovirus exposure and HLA in healthy donors. Study-wide context: Assignment to the Caucasian-associated ancestry cluster applied to approximately 80% of the approximately 380 genotyped donors.

Study outcomes and limitations: The later analysis indicated that the majority of CMV-associated TCR beta chains appeared HLA-restricted.

V is TRBV5-1 and J is TRBJ2-3; maybe TRBD2 (6 bases). This receptor was taken from a female donor in good health and CMV-seronegative. The sample was PBMCs. The chain's CDR3 is CASRWRGGSADTQYF. CDR3 in DNA: TGCGCCAGCAGGTGGAGGGGAGGTTCCGCAGATACGCAGTATTTT.